These 4 T cell receptor beta chains share one sample of origin, sequenced in a study of blood T cells in healthy people across ages. Then a second PCR, running roughly 7 to 12 cycles, was carried out with a sample-barcoded 5' primer and a J-beta primer mix. TCRdb re-analysed the 5' RACE reads in MiXCR, keeping a single row per CDR3 protein. The data contain around 710,000 distinct CDR3 sequences, 43% of them singletons. Source material: blood. The receptors were gathered from a woman aged 55-75 years in good health.

This clonotype was seen many times. J is TRBJ2-1 and V is TRBV9; TRBD1 might be the D (5 bases). The CDR3 runs to 15 residues. V lost 3 bases and J lost 6, with 16 bases in between. Germline assignment: CDR1 SGDLS and CDR2 YYNGEE. CDR3 loop: CASSGIRQGGNEQFF. CDR3 nucleotides: TGTGCCAGCAGCGGAATCCGGCAGGGCGGCAATGAGCAGTTCTTC.

To note about this clonotype: The junction departs from the called germline gene at one end, perhaps through a read error. This chain links TRBV7-9 with TRBJ2-7; 7 nucleotides align to TRBD1. The CDR3 runs 15 residues. Germline lookup yields CDR1 SEHNR and CDR2 FQNEAQ (reference sequence). CDR3 in DNA: TGTACCAGCAGCCTAATAACAGGGGCCTCCTACGAGCAGTACTTC. As protein: CTSSLITGASYEQYF.

This clonotype has more than one count but fewer than ten. J is TRBJ1-1 and V is TRBV6-5, with a weak D call TRBD1 (5 bases). Germline assignment: CDR1 MNHEY and CDR2 SVGAGI. This CDR3 has 19 amino acids. V shed 2 bases and J shed 0 bases, with 22 bases lying between them. The CDR3 reads CASSYGGSRHRGLNTEAFF. The CDR3 DNA follows: TGTGCCAGCAGTTACGGGGGGAGCAGACACCGTGGCCTGAACACTGAAGCTTTCTTT.

This chain joins TRBV6-2 or TRBV6-3 and TRBJ2-3; TRBD1 matches at 7 bases. The CDR3 totals 15 residues. CDR1 MNHEY and CDR2 SVGEGT come from the germline V gene. V lost 6 bases and J lost 3; bases outside the gene matches: 9. CDR3 loop: CASSSIGTATDTQYF. The CDR3 DNA follows: TGTGCCAGCAGCAGTATTGGGACAGCAACAGATACGCAGTATTTT.